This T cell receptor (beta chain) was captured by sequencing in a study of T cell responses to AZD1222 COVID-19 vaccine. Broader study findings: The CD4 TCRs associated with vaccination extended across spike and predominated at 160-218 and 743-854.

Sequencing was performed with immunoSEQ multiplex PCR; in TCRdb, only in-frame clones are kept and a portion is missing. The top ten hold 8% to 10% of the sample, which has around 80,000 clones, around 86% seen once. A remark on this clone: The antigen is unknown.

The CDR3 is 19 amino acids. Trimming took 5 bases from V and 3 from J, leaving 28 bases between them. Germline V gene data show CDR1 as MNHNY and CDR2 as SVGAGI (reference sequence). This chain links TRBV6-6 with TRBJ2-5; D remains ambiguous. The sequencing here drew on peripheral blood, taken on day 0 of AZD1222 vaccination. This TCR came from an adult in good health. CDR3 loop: CASSPFLNGQATDKETQYF. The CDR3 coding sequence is TGTGCCAGCAGTCCCTTCTTAAACGGGCAGGCTACCGACAAAGAGACCCAGTACTTC.